The 6 T cell receptor beta chains below all came from one sample that was sequenced in a study of cytomegalovirus exposure and HLA in healthy donors. Use of 60 Vbeta and 13 Jbeta primers characterized the PCR. The table came from immunoSEQ multiplex PCR; TCRdb's copy has only in-frame clones and leaves some out. The sample gives approximately 37,000 clones, 80% of which show up once; 5% to 6.5% is in the top ten. The specimen sequenced was PBMCs. All receptors come from a male donor in good health and CMV-seronegative.

The chain recombines TRBV2 with TRBJ1-1; 7 positions agree with TRBD1. CDR1 and CDR2 from the germline V gene are SNHLY and FYNNEI. J lost 0 bases, V lost 4 bases, and 11 bases had no gene match. CDR3 length equals 17 residues. CDR3 region: CASSGRTGAHMNTEAFF. The CDR3, as DNA: TGTGCCAGCAGTGGGAGAACAGGGGCACACATGAACACTGAAGCTTTCTTT.

This clone is deemed medium-sized. This chain uses TRBV6-4 with TRBJ2-3; tentative D call: TRBD1 (6 bases). The CDR3 totals 14 residues. Trimming cost V 4 bases and J 1 base, with 9 bases left between them. CDR1 MRHNA and CDR2 SNTAGT come from the germline V gene. In DNA, the CDR3 is TGTGCCAGCAGTGCGTCAGGGGGCACAGATACGCAGTATTTT. It codes for CASSASGGTDTQYF.

The chain combines TRBV5-1 with TRBJ2-6, with D unresolved. The V end was cut by 4 bases, the J end by 0 bases, with 8 bases between. The CDR3 extends over 15 amino acids. Germline V CDR1 and CDR2: SGHRS, YFSETQ. The CDR3 here is CASSSDNSGANVLTF. Written as DNA, the CDR3 is TGCGCCAGCAGCAGTGACAACTCTGGGGCCAACGTCCTGACTTTC.

The chain carries TRBV30 and TRBJ2-2; no clear D gene. The germline V gene has CDR1 GTSNPN and CDR2 SVGIG (reference sequence). Between the trimmed V and J ends, which lost 2 bases and 1 base, there was a span of 8 bases. The CDR3 sequence is 14 residues long. The chain's CDR3 is CAWSQNRNTGELFF. CDR3 nucleotides: TGTGCCTGGAGTCAGAACAGGAACACCGGGGAGCTGTTTTTT. The whole variable domain, remainder taken from reference TRBV30 and TRBJ2-2, is SQTIHQWPATLVQPVGSPLSLECTVEGTSNPNLYWYRQAAGRGLQLLFYSVGIGQISSEVPQNLSASRPQDRQFILSSKKLLLSDSGFYLCAWSQNRNTGELFFGEGSRLTVL.

The V and J genes are TRBV5-8 and TRBJ1-1, with D possibly matching TRBD1 (5 bases). Germline values: CDR1 SGHTS, CDR2 YDEGEE. V was pared by 0 bases and J by 8 bases, with 14 bases between. CDR3 size: 14 residues. CDR3 bases: TGTGCCAGCAGCTTGGCCGACAGTCGCCTAGAAGCTTTCTTT. Protein sequence: CASSLADSRLEAFF. Supplemented by reference TRBV5-8 and TRBJ1-1, the full variable domain reads EAGVTQSPTHLIKTRGQQATLRCSPISGHTSVYWYQQALGLGLQFLLWYDEGEERNRGNFPPRFSGRQFPNYSSELNVNALELEDSALYLCASSLADSRLEAFFGQGTRLTVV.

This clone occurred once. This chain uses TRBV6-1 with TRBJ2-3, with D maybe TRBD2 (5 bases). Germline V gene data show CDR1 as MNHNS and CDR2 as SASEGT. The V end lost 2 bases, the J end lost 6 bases, and 9 bases lay between the germline ends. The CDR3 totals 13 residues. This chain's CDR3 is CASSERGLDTQYF. The CDR3 DNA follows: TGTGCCAGCAGTGAACGAGGGTTGGATACGCAGTATTTT.